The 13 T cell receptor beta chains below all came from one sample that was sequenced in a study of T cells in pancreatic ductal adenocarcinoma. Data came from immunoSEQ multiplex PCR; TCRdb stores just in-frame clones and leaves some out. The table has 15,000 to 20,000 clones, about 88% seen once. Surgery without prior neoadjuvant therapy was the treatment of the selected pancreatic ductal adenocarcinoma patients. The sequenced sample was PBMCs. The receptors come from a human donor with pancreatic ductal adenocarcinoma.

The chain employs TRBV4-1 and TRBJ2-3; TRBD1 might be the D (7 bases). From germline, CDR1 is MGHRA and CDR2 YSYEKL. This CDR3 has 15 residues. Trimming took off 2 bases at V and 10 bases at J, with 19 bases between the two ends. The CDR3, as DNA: TGCGCCAGCAGCCAACCCCTGAGGGGGCCGGGAGCGCAGTATTTT. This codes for CASSQPLRGPGAQYF.

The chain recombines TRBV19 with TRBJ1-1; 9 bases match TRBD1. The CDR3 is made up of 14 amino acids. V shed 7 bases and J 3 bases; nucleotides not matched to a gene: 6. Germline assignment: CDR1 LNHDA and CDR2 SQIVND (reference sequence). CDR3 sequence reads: CASTTGGAYTEAFF. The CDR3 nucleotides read TGTGCCAGTACCACAGGGGGCGCGTACACTGAAGCTTTCTTT. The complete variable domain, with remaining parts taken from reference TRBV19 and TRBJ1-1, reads DGGITQSPKYLFRKEGQNVTLSCEQNLNHDAMYWYRQDPGQGLRLIYYSQIVNDFQKGDIAEGYSVSREKKESFPLTVTSAQKNPTAFYLCASTTGGAYTEAFFGQGTRLTVV.

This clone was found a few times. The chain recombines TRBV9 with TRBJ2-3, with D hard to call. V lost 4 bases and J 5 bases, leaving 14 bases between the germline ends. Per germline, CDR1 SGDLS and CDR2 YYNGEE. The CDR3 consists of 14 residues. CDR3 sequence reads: CASSSDLYVDTQYF. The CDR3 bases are TGTGCCAGCAGCTCCGACTTGTATGTAGATACGCAGTATTTT.

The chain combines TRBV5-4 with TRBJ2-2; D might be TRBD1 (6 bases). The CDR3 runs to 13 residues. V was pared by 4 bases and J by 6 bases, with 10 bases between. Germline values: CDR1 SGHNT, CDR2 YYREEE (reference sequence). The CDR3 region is CASSAQGAGELFF. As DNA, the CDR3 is TGTGCCAGCAGCGCACAGGGTGCCGGGGAGCTGTTTTTT.

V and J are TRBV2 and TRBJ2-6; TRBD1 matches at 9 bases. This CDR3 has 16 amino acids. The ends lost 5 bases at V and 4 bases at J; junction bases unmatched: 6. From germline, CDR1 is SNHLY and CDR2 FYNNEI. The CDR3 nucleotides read TGTGCCAGCAGTTGGGGACAGGGTTCCGGGGCCAACGTCCTGACTTTC. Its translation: CASSWGQGSGANVLTF.

The CDR3 loop is CASSVESRTDTQYF. The CDR3 coding sequence is TGTGCCAGCAGCGTAGAATCTAGGACAGATACGCAGTATTTT. The V call is TRBV9, the J call TRBJ2-3; no firm D call. The CDR3 runs to 14 residues. With 0 bases removed from V and 3 bases from J, the gap between germline ends came to 8 bases. Germline lookup yields CDR1 SGDLS and CDR2 YYNGEE.

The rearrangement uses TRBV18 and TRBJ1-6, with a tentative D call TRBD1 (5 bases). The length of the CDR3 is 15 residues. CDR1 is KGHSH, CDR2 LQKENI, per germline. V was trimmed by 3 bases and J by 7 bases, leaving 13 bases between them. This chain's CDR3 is CASSPAGGGNSPLHF. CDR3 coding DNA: TGTGCCAGCTCACCCGCCGGCGGGGGGAATTCACCCCTCCACTTT.

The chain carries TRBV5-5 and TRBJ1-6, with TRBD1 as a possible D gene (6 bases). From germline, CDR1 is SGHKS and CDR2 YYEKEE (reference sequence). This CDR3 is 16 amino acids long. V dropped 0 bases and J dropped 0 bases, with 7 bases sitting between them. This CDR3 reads CASSLAGDSYNSPLHF. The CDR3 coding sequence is TGTGCCAGCAGCTTGGCAGGGGACTCCTATAATTCACCCCTCCACTTT. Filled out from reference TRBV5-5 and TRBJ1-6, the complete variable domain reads DAGVTQSPTHLIKTRGQQVTLRCSPISGHKSVSWYQQVLGQGPQFIFQYYEKEERGRGNFPDRFSARQFPNYSSELNVNALLLGDSALYLCASSLAGDSYNSPLHFGNGTRLTVT.

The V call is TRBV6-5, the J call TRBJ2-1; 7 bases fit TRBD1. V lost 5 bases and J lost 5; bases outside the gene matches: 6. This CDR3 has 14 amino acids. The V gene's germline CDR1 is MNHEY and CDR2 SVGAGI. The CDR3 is CASSRTGTDNEQFF. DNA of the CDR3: TGTGCCAGCAGTCGGACCGGGACAGACAATGAGCAGTTCTTC.

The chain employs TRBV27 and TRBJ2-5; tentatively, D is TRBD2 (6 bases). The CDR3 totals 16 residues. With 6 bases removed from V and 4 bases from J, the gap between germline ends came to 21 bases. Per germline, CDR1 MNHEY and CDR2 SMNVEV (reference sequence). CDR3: CASRTSAAGMSETQYF. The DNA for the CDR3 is TGTGCCAGCAGGACCAGCGCGGCGGGGATGTCAGAGACCCAGTACTTC.

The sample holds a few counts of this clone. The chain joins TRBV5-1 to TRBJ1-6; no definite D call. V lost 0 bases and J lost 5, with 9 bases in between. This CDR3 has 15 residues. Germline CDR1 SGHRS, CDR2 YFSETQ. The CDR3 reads CASSLGLGDNSPLHF. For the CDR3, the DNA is TGCGCCAGCAGCTTGGGGTTAGGAGATAATTCACCCCTCCACTTT.

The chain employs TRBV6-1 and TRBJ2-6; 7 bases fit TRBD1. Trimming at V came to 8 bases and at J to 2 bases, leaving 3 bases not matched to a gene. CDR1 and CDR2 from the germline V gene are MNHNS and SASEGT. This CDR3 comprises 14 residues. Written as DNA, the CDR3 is TGTGCCAGCCACGACAGGGCTGGGGCCAACGTCCTGACTTTC. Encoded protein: CASHDRAGANVLTF.

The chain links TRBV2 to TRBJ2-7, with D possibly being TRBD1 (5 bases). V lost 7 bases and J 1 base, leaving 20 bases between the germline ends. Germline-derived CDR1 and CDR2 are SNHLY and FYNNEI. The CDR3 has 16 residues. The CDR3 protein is CASTVSGAGLSYEQYF. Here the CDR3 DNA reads TGTGCCAGCACTGTTTCTGGTGCAGGGTTGTCCTACGAGCAGTACTTC. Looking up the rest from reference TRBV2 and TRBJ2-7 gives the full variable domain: EPEVTQTPSHQVTQMGQEVILRCVPISNHLYFYWYRQILGQKVEFLVSFYNNEISEKSEIFDDQFSVERPDGSNFTLKIRSTKLEDSAMYFCASTVSGAGLSYEQYFGPGTRLTVT.